This entry concerns a single T cell receptor beta chain. The clone's antigen remains unknown. No quality values exist for individual bases; no much larger clone is one base distant. The CDR1 and CDR2 encoded by the germline V gene (reference sequence) are SEHNR and FQNEAQ. At the junction V is shortened by 5 bases and J by 6 bases, with 8 bases in between. Reading from cysteine to phenylalanine, the CDR3 counts 11 amino acids. Only the CDR3 portion is preserved as DNA: 33 bases, with reading frame beginning at the first base. This sample is part of a study of shared clonotypes between healthy human individuals (dated by TCRdb to about 2020). The study in broad terms: Three men and two women, aged 18 to 49 years, made up the cohort. The study deeply sequenced blood TCR repertoires of five healthy adults to estimate repertoire size and the extent of clonotype sharing between individuals. Per donor, leukapheresis produced somewhere between about 0.94 and 9.5 billion PBMCs. To increase sequencing depth and limit assay-specific biases, TCR repertoire library preparation and sequencing were carried out by different laboratories using diverse techniques. For each donor, three plates each were used for CD4 naive and CD4 memory, two plates were used for CD8 naive, and one plate was used for CD8 memory.

Overall study results and their limits: Only blood was sampled, and tissue TCR repertoires likely differ from those in blood. Clonotypes shared by all four sorted-subset donors showed higher generation probabilities than non-shared clonotypes. The small number of donors limited the genetic and exposure-history diversity represented. Even with the large sequencing depth, rarefaction of the sorted-subset datasets indicated that sequencing was incomplete. Naive subsets generally had larger estimated clonotype richness than memory subsets did. Across four donors, 4.5% to 6.5% of naive CD4, over 3% of naive CD8, about 2% of memory CD4, and roughly 0.4% of memory CD8 clonotypes were shared. Pairwise subsampling indicated that sequencing depth was expected to affect the degree of clonotype sharing among donors.

TCR CDR3 regions were amplified from genomic DNA by multiplex PCR using the deep immunoSEQ assay. Extracted genomic DNA from each cell subset was distributed evenly across all wells of several immunoSEQ 96-well plates, and each plate was treated as a replicate. For sorted subsets, around 200 ng genomic DNA, equal to tens of thousands of T cell genomes, was loaded into each replicate PCR. Purified libraries were measured with a Qubit 3.0 fluorometer, size-checked on a Bioanalyzer 2100, and measured again with the KAPA Library Quantification kit. Every immunoSEQ 96-well plate was sequenced on a dedicated single-read 150-cycle Illumina NextSeq 550 flow cell. The study's processing was this. The immunoSEQ output contained only junctional sequences without quality scores, so filtering could not match that applied to full-length reads. Sequences were annotated with PyIR, a Python wrapper for IgBLAST v1.9, using IMGT germline references to assign V/J genes and CDR3. Any read was removed if the V/J assignment was weak (E-value above 1e-6), the CDR3 was missing, or the read contained stop codons, out-of-frame junctions, or ambiguous translated residues. V3J clonotypes were defined as sequences sharing an identical inferred V gene, J gene, and CDR3 amino acid sequence. The percentage overlap between two repertoires was calculated by dividing the number of shared unique clonotypes by the size of the smaller repertoire. Repertoire richness was assessed with RTK rarefaction, the Chao1 estimator, and Recon v2.1 estimates of unobserved clonotypes. Generation probabilities were computed with OLGA for all TCRbeta clonotypes obtained by the gDNA method from several donors. TCRdb obtained this table from immuneACCESS and retained in-frame rearrangements with V and J assigned. These tables miss some clones; where compared with another copy, unresolved V genes account for less than half of the shortfall, and the remainder is unexplained. From that table come the V and J calls and clone size; the DNA was used to work out D and trimming. This sample gives about 2 million clones in total; just under 95% of them show up just once. The ten top clones hold more than 0.95% of the sample.

For the CD8 naive samples, CD45RO-negative cells were positively selected for CCR7, yielding a CD45RA+CCR7+ population from which TemRA cells were excluded. Donors were healthy HIV-negative adults with no recently reported acute infections or vaccinations. Every donor was a Caucasian adult living in Nashville, Tennessee, USA. After blood collection by leukapheresis, PBMCs were isolated using Ficoll-Histopaque density gradient centrifugation and then cryopreserved in the vapor phase of liquid nitrogen. Analytical flow cytometry was used to check the purity and quantity of every magnetically sorted T cell population. Genomic DNA was isolated from every sorted fraction and measured by UV absorbance on a Nanodrop 2000c.

Sample: naive CD8+ T cells sorted from blood. Read against the paper, the sample's cell subset or site label means: CD45RA+CCR7+. The V gene is TRBV7-9 and the J gene is TRBJ2-7; too little of a D gene remains to name it. The sequence was collected from a man aged 18-30 years in good health. In nucleotide form, the sequence is TGTGCCAGCAGCCATGAGTCCGAGCAGTACTTC. The encoded protein is CASSHESEQYF.